This paragraph covers one TCR beta chain sequence. Its antigen remains unknown. This sample is part of a study of regulatory T cells in long-lasting Graves disease. Investigators prepared the TCR beta libraries by applying iRepertoire HTBI primers and Arm-PCR of CDR3 regions. TCRdb processed the multiplex PCR reads anew with MiXCR; each CDR3 protein has one entry. The sample holds 560,000 or so distinct CDR3 sequences, approximately 16% seen once. Study-level findings and limits: Favored gene segments in persistent disease were TRBV28, TRBJ1-2 and TRBJ2-5. Persistent patients had more shared public clonotypes (around 2,500) than new patients (just over 950).

Sample time point: newly diagnosed GD, antithyroid drugs for less than 3 months. Preparation of the TCR library used RNA extracted from PBMCs. The CDR3 covers 16 residues. Germline-derived CDR1 and CDR2 are MNHNS and SASEGT. With V trimmed by 2 bases and J by 2 bases, 7 bases remained unmatched. These data were also filed under a second study, of T cells in Graves' hyperthyroidism and ophthalmopathy. As that study records: First-round RT-PCR with HTBI primers amplified the TCR CDR3 region.

This clonotype was sampled from a man aged 18 to 29 with Graves disease. Sequencing used peripheral blood mononuclear cells (PBMCs), obtained at new diagnosis, from a patient treated with antithyroid drugs. The V call is TRBV6-1, the J call TRBJ2-7, with 9 nucleotides matching TRBD1. The CDR3 protein is CASSETIGQGTYEQYF. The CDR3 nucleotides are TGTGCCAGCAGTGAAACCATCGGACAGGGGACCTACGAGCAGTACTTC.